One and the same sample provided the 13 T cell receptor beta chains below, sequenced in a study of shared clonotypes between healthy human individuals. Method: immunoSEQ multiplex PCR; TCRdb's copy keeps in-frame clones and lacks some. Of roughly 1,500,000 clones in the sample, 98% were seen once. The sample was naive CD4+ T cells sorted from blood. Subset described: CD45RA+ positively selected. These receptors all come from a man under 40 in good health.

The chain uses TRBV5-1 and TRBJ2-5; no definite D call. V was clipped by 4 bases and J by 1 base, with 14 bases between them. This CDR3 spans 15 amino acids. Germline V lookup: CDR1 SGHRS, CDR2 YFSETQ. CDR3 DNA sequence: TGCGCCAGCAGCCAAAACAGAGATACCCAAGAGACCCAGTACTTC. Translated, it gives CASSQNRDTQETQYF.

The genes are TRBV27 and TRBJ1-2, with D perhaps TRBD1 (5 bases). The germline gives CDR1 MNHEY, CDR2 SMNVEV (reference sequence). V was pared by 4 bases and J by 5 bases, with 14 bases between. This CDR3 has 14 residues. CDR3: CASSSTTGPYGYTF. The CDR3 coding sequence is TGTGCCAGCAGTTCTACCACAGGTCCTTATGGCTACACCTTC.

The V call is TRBV5-1, the J call TRBJ2-5; weak D call: TRBD2 (5 bases). The CDR3 extends over 14 amino acids. The germline V and J ends were trimmed by 4 bases and 1 base, with 11 bases remaining between them. The V gene's germline CDR1 is SGHRS and CDR2 YFSETQ. CDR3 region: CASSLSGIQETQYF. The CDR3 DNA reads TGCGCCAGCAGCCTATCGGGAATCCAAGAGACCCAGTACTTC.

CDR3 sequence reads: CASSLGTRGGSYEQYF. The DNA for the CDR3 is TGCGCCAGCAGCTTGGGTACCCGCGGGGGTTCCTACGAGCAGTACTTC. This chain joins TRBV5-1 and TRBJ2-7; 7 bases are shared with TRBD2. The junction had 7 bases not matched to a gene; V was cut back by 0 bases and J by 1 base. Germline CDR1 reads SGHRS; CDR2 reads YFSETQ. CDR3 length equals 16 residues.

A single count supports this clone. The chain combines TRBV4-3 with TRBJ1-1; the match to TRBD1 covers 10 bases. This CDR3 has 14 residues. Losses at the gene ends were 3 bases for V and 7 bases for J; bases not matched to a gene: 5. Germline V CDR1 and CDR2: LGHNA, YSLEER. CDR3: CASSQTWTGGEAFF. The CDR3 nucleotides are TGCGCCAGCAGCCAGACCTGGACAGGGGGTGAAGCTTTCTTT.

The DNA of the CDR3 is TGTGCCAGCAGTTTATTTTCGGGACTAAGCACAGATACGCAGTATTTT. It is translated as CASSLFSGLSTDTQYF. The chain joins TRBV27 to TRBJ2-3; 7 bases are a match to TRBD2. The ends lost 1 base at V and 0 bases at J; junction bases unmatched: 4. The CDR3 has 16 residues. Germline V CDR1 and CDR2: MNHEY, SMNVEV (reference sequence).

The V call is TRBV19, the J call TRBJ1-5; possible D gene TRBD1, 6 bases. Trimming took 3 bases from V and 8 from J, leaving 17 bases between them. Germline CDR1 is LNHDA and CDR2 is SQIVND (reference sequence). CDR3 length: 15 residues. The DNA for the CDR3 is TGTGCCAGTAGTATTCTTTTTCAGGGGCGGGAGCCCCAGCATTTT. Translated: CASSILFQGREPQHF.

The chain couples TRBV18 to TRBJ2-2; D gene unclear. This CDR3 has 13 residues. V was shortened by 3 bases and J by 6 bases, with 8 bases between the two germline ends. Per germline, CDR1 KGHSH and CDR2 LQKENI. DNA of the CDR3: TGTGCCAGCTCACCCTTTCGGTCCGGGGAGCTGTTTTTT. Amino acid sequence: CASSPFRSGELFF.

The chain has TRBV30 and TRBJ2-5, with TRBD2 matching 10 bases. The germline V gene encodes CDR1 GTSNPN and CDR2 SVGIG (reference sequence). The CDR3 is 17 residues long. Trimming took 0 bases from V and 2 from J; bases not matched to a gene: 9. CDR3 nucleotides: TGTGCCTGGAGTGTACTGGCTAGCGGGAGTCCTCAAGAGACCCAGTACTTC. Translating gives CAWSVLASGSPQETQYF. Filled out from reference TRBV30 and TRBJ2-5, the complete variable domain reads SQTIHQWPATLVQPVGSPLSLECTVEGTSNPNLYWYRQAAGRGLQLLFYSVGIGQISSEVPQNLSASRPQDRQFILSSKKLLLSDSGFYLCAWSVLASGSPQETQYFGPGTRLLVL.

The J gene is TRBJ1-2, the V gene TRBV9; D remains unclear. V lost 0 bases and J lost 0, with 15 bases in between. Germline V gene lookup returns CDR1 SGDLS and CDR2 YYNGEE. There are 17 residues in the CDR3. The DNA for the CDR3 is TGTGCCAGCAGCGTAGATTCTCCCGGCAAGGCTAACTATGGCTACACCTTC. It codes for CASSVDSPGKANYGYTF.

The gene calls are TRBV28 and TRBJ2-2, with D perhaps given as TRBD1 or TRBD2 (5 bases each). The CDR3 contains 15 residues. V was shortened by 6 bases and J by 3 bases, with 14 bases between the two germline ends. The V gene's germline CDR1 is MDHEN and CDR2 SYDVKM. In DNA, the CDR3 is TGTGCCAGCAGCAGCCGGGACCGGTACACCGGGGAGCTGTTTTTT. Translated, it gives CASSSRDRYTGELFF.

The chain carries TRBV7-9 and TRBJ2-3; D is unresolved. V lost 4 bases and J lost 0, with 14 bases in between. This CDR3 is 16 amino acids long. From germline, CDR1 is SEHNR and CDR2 FQNEAQ (reference sequence). In DNA form, the CDR3 reads TGTGCCAGCAGCTCAAGGCCGATCACTAGCACAGATACGCAGTATTTT. This gives the protein CASSSRPITSTDTQYF.

This clone was seen only once. This chain connects TRBV2 to TRBJ2-1, with TRBD2 matching 10 bases. There are 15 residues in the CDR3. Germline assignment: CDR1 SNHLY and CDR2 FYNNEI. V shed 6 bases, J shed 9 bases, and the junction held 11 bases outside the gene matches. The CDR3 bases are TGTGCCAGCAGGTTAGCGGGAGGAGTTTCGGGTGAGCAGTTCTTC. Translation: CASRLAGGVSGEQFF.